This TCR beta chain was found in a study of blood T cell repertoires in COVID-19. Across the study: Specimens from acute and convalescent COVID-19 originated in the United States, Italy and Spain. T cells, B-cell-depleted T cells, or PBMCs supplied cDNA or gDNA.

Authors' analysis steps: The assay estimated nucleated cells by amplifying reference gene primers. Assay: immunoSEQ multiplex PCR; the TCRdb copy retains only in-frame clones and omits some. Clone size and V and J calls were adopted from that table, with D and trimming inferred from the DNA. The sample has 140,000 to 150,000 clones, 80% seen once; the top ten hold around 13%. The receptor's source is a man aged 55 to 70 with active or convalescent COVID-19. Sequencing was carried out using peripheral blood.

The CDR3 is CASCLQGLYGYTF. The DNA for the CDR3 is TGTGCCAGCTGCCTACAGGGTTTGTACGGCTACACCTTC. The V call is TRBV28, the J call TRBJ1-2; perhaps TRBD1 as D (6 bases). CDR1 and CDR2 (germline): MDHEN, SYDVKM. The CDR3 covers 13 residues. V was clipped by 8 bases and J by 8 bases, with 18 bases between them.